This T cell receptor beta chain was recovered during a study of Ad26.COV2.S vaccination and SARS-CoV-2 variants. Study conclusions and caveats: After vaccination, substantial breadth of spike-specific CD8+ and CD4+ responses was reported. Relative to placebo recipients, vaccine recipients exhibited elevated spike-specific TCR breadth.

The germline gives CDR1 MRHNA, CDR2 SNTAGT. With 5 bases removed from V and 0 bases from J, the gap between germline ends came to 11 bases. The CDR3 totals 15 residues. Worth noting for this clone: As yet, its antigen is unknown.

Data came from immunoSEQ multiplex PCR; TCRdb stores just in-frame clones and leaves some out. Of about 480,000 clones in the sample, roughly 87% were seen once. Treatment noted: around 19 received Ad26.COV2.S at low or high dose, single or two shots; several received placebo; per-sample allocation not given. Sampling was done on day 63 after the first vaccine or placebo injection. In the vaccine, an Ad26 vector expressed the SARS-CoV-2 spike of the Wuhan strain. This clonotype was sampled from a person aged 18-65 years who received the Ad26.COV2.S COVID-19 vaccine or a placebo. V usage is TRBV6-4 and J usage is TRBJ2-1; D gene unclear. Material: peripheral blood, obtained in a trial of Ad26.COV2.S vaccine versus placebo. Written as DNA, the CDR3 is TGTGCCAGCAGTCCAGACCCCACCTCCTACAATGAGCAGTTCTTC. Translation gives CASSPDPTSYNEQFF.